The rows below give T cell receptor beta chains drawn from one sample of a study of post-analysis software for immune sequencing data. Using its own MiXCR run on the PCR reads, TCRdb lists one record per CDR3 protein. Found here are approximately 730,000 distinct CDR3 sequences, about 43% of them singletons; the top ten hold just under 5%. The sequenced sample consisted of blood. These receptors came from a girl aged 10 to 17 with multiple sclerosis. Each CDR3 is given with its conserved first and last residue. D genes are given only for firm matches. Size tells how often a clone was seen (once, few, many) or the class of an expanded clone, and some rows leave it out.

. . TRBJ2-7 TRBV5-4 CASSLIGDSGEQYF TGTGCCAGCAGCTTGATCGGGGACTCGGGAGAGCAGTACTTC
few TRBD2 TRBJ2-7 TRBV20-1 CSARDADSGRVEQYF TGCAGTGCTAGAGATGCGGATAGCGGGAGGGTCGAGCAGTACTTC
. . TRBJ2-7 TRBV12-3/TRBV12-4 CASMGSYEQYF TGTGCCAGCATGGGTTCCTACGAGCAGTACTTC
. . TRBJ1-2 TRBV11-2 CASSPELRGLRGYTF TGTGCCAGCAGCCCTGAGTTGCGGGGTTTGAGGGGCTACACCTTC
. . TRBJ2-7 TRBV5-5 CASRSVDRSYEQYF TGTGCCAGCCGGTCGGTAGACCGTTCCTACGAGCAGTACTTC
. . TRBJ1-4 TRBV27 CASSLTGAPNEKLFF TGTGCCAGCAGTTTAACGGGGGCGCCCAATGAAAAACTGTTTTTT
. . TRBJ1-1 TRBV5-6 CASSFTGVLLNTEAFF TGTGCCAGCAGCTTCACGGGGGTTTTACTGAACACTGAAGCTTTCTTT
. TRBD1 TRBJ1-2 TRBV12-3/TRBV12-4 CASSLSPLTGGGYTF TGTGCCAGCAGTCTCAGCCCGTTGACAGGGGGTGGCTACACCTTC
few TRBD2 TRBJ2-7 TRBV25-1 CASSESGTSDYEQYF TGTGCCAGCAGTGAATCGGGGACTAGTGACTACGAGCAGTACTTC
. . TRBJ1-1 TRBV13 CASSLSQPGVTPNTEAFF TGTGCCAGCAGCTTATCGCAGCCCGGCGTGACACCTAACACTGAAGCTTTCTTT
. . TRBJ2-3 TRBV25-1 CASSSGLASTDTRYF TGTGCCAGCAGTTCGGGGTTAGCGAGCACAGATACGCGGTATTTT
once TRBD2 TRBJ2-1 TRBV3-1 CASSLRTSGRSLYNEQFF TGTGCCAGCAGCCTGAGGACTAGCGGGAGATCGCTCTACAATGAGCAGTTCTTC
. TRBD2 TRBJ2-7 TRBV4-1 CASSTQRESVYEQYF TGCGCCAGCAGCACCCAGCGGGAGTCCGTCTACGAGCAGTACTTC
. . TRBJ2-3 TRBV29-1 CSVEPGDTQYF TGCAGCGTTGAGCCAGGAGATACGCAGTATTTT
few . TRBJ2-3 TRBV12-3/TRBV12-4 CASSIIELGDTQYF TGTGCCAGCAGTATAATCGAGCTCGGCGATACGCAGTATTTT
. . TRBJ1-3 TRBV19 CATRREYGNTIYF TGTGCCACCCGGAGGGAGTATGGAAACACCATATATTTT
. . TRBJ2-1 TRBV11-2 CASSPYGFSAFLNNEQFF TGTGCCAGCAGCCCATATGGGTTTAGCGCCTTCCTAAACAATGAGCAGTTCTTC
. TRBD1 TRBJ1-1 TRBV5-1 CASSHGQDGAEAFF TGCGCCAGCAGCCACGGACAGGACGGGGCTGAAGCTTTCTTT
few TRBD1 TRBJ2-7 TRBV9 CASSVGGRDREHEQYF TGTGCCAGCAGCGTAGGGGGCCGGGACAGGGAGCACGAGCAGTACTTC
. . TRBJ2-7 TRBV5-6 CASSFGAVYEQYF TGTGCCAGCAGCTTCGGGGCCGTCTACGAGCAGTACTTC
. TRBD1 TRBJ1-5 TRBV6-6 CASSLGTGNQPQHF TGTGCCAGCAGTCTCGGGACAGGCAATCAGCCCCAGCATTTT
. TRBD1 TRBJ1-2 TRBV20-1 CSASGPGDRGNYGYTF TGCAGTGCCAGCGGTCCAGGGGACAGGGGTAACTATGGCTACACCTTC
. . TRBJ2-1 TRBV29-1 CSVQDGSYNEQFF TGCAGCGTTCAGGACGGCTCCTACAATGAGCAGTTCTTC
. TRBD1 TRBJ1-5 TRBV6-2/TRBV6-3 CASSSGQAIGAQHF TGTGCCAGCAGTTCGGGACAGGCTATCGGGGCCCAGCATTTT
few . TRBJ2-1 TRBV7-9 CASSPLGGGSYNEQFF TGTGCCAGCAGCCCACTCGGGGGAGGCTCCTACAATGAGCAGTTCTTC
. . TRBJ2-7 TRBV27 CASSSLRAGSYEQYF TGTGCCAGCAGTTCCCTCAGGGCGGGATCCTACGAGCAGTACTTC
. TRBD1 TRBJ2-3 TRBV5-5 CASSTGQGGHTDTQYF TGTGCCAGCAGCACCGGACAGGGGGGTCACACAGATACGCAGTATTTT
few TRBD1 TRBJ2-7 TRBV29-1 CSVGDRGRSYEQYF TGCAGCGTTGGAGACAGGGGGCGCTCCTACGAGCAGTACTTC
. TRBD2 TRBJ2-7 TRBV6-5 CASRDGLAASYEQYF TGTGCCAGCAGAGACGGACTAGCGGCCTCCTACGAGCAGTACTTC
. TRBD1 TRBJ1-1 TRBV5-1 CASSLTGATRTEAFF TGCGCCAGCAGCTTGACAGGGGCGACGAGAACTGAAGCTTTCTTT
few . TRBJ1-4 TRBV29-1 CSVWSSEKLFF TGCAGCGTGTGGAGTAGTGAAAAACTGTTTTTT
few . TRBJ2-7 TRBV27 CASSYGSTYEQYF TGTGCCAGCAGTTATGGCTCAACCTACGAGCAGTACTTC
. . TRBJ2-7 TRBV20-1 CSATLPSYEQYF TGCAGTGCTACCCTTCCTAGCTACGAGCAGTACTTC
. TRBD1 TRBJ2-1 TRBV29-1 CSVEVGQGYSYNEQFF TGCAGCGTTGAGGTGGGACAGGGATACTCCTACAATGAGCAGTTCTTC
. . TRBJ2-3 TRBV15 CATSRDLLPIGTDTQYF TGTGCCACCAGCAGAGATCTGTTACCCATTGGGACAGATACGCAGTATTTT
few TRBD2 TRBJ2-1 TRBV7-9 CASSWPGLDLREQFF TGTGCCAGCAGCTGGCCGGGACTAGATCTCCGTGAGCAGTTCTTC
. . TRBJ2-6 TRBV28 CASSFQGRGANVLTF TGTGCCAGCAGTTTTCAGGGGAGGGGGGCCAACGTCCTGACTTTC
. . TRBJ2-1 TRBV7-9 CASSIGTLRWDNEQFF TGTGCCAGCAGCATCGGGACCCTCCGTTGGGACAATGAGCAGTTCTTC
. TRBD1 TRBJ1-2 TRBV29-1 CSVDTGGDYGYTF TGCAGCGTTGATACAGGGGGGGACTATGGCTACACCTTC
. . TRBJ1-5 TRBV5-1 CATGGVTKYQPQHF TGCGCCACCGGGGGAGTTACTAAGTATCAGCCCCAGCATTTT
. . TRBJ1-2 TRBV6-6 CASSYSGVIGGFGYTF TGTGCCAGCAGTTACTCCGGGGTTATCGGCGGTTTCGGTTACACCTTC
. TRBD1 TRBJ1-2 TRBV5-1 CASLTGEYGYTF TGCGCCAGCCTGACAGGGGAATATGGCTACACCTTC
few . TRBJ2-5 TRBV12-3/TRBV12-4 CASSQWQEQYF TGTGCCAGCAGCCAGTGGCAGGAGCAGTACTTC
. TRBD2 TRBJ2-2 TRBV9 CASSVAASGPNTGELFF TGTGCCAGCAGCGTAGCGGCTAGCGGACCGAACACCGGGGAGCTGTTTTTT
. TRBD1 TRBJ2-7 TRBV5-1 CASSSGTGLDEQYF TGCGCCAGCAGCTCAGGGACAGGGCTAGACGAGCAGTACTTC
. TRBD2 TRBJ2-3 TRBV7-3 CASSQGRAGLDTQYF TGTGCCAGCAGTCAAGGGAGGGCCGGATTAGATACGCAGTATTTT
. . TRBJ1-2 TRBV4-3 CASSQEKGQRLSLYGYTF TGCGCCAGCAGCCAAGAAAAAGGACAGCGCCTCTCTCTCTATGGCTACACCTTC